The T cell receptor (beta chain) under discussion was sequenced for a study of molecular identifiers for immune sequencing clone quantification. Overall study: The replicates split RNA from around 20,000 or 100,000 naive CD8 cells five ways and sequenced four.

Naive CD8 T cells underwent sorting with the CD8+CD4-CCR7+CD45RA+ definition. Germline V gene sequence: CDR1 SEHNR, CDR2 FQNEAQ (reference sequence). The CDR3 totals 13 residues. Each CDR3 protein gets one entry after TCRdb re-called the PCR reads with MiXCR. The sample contains about 500,000 distinct CDR3 sequences, about a fifth of which appear only once. On this clonotype itself: The junction departs from germline at one end; a sequencing error may be responsible.

This TCR was sampled from a human donor in good health. Some libraries in this study had Jurkat cell RNA spiked in. The V call is TRBV7-9, the J call TRBJ1-5, with 9 positions matching TRBD1. Sequencing input: naive CD8+ T cells from blood, with Jurkat cell RNA spiked in. Documented subset: FACS-sorted CD8+CD4-CCR7+CD45RA+ naive T cells. The CDR3 spells CASSRQGDQLQHF. In DNA form, the CDR3 reads TGTGCCAGCAGTCGACAGGGGGATCAGCTCCAGCATTTT.